This T cell receptor (beta chain) was observed in a study of T cell responses to AZD1222 COVID-19 vaccine. Overall study findings and caveats: There were mostly white British donors and more females than males, and clonal diversity was possibly underestimated. Repertoires were collected only later (after the peak T cell response had occurred).

Germline lookup yields CDR1 SGHTA and CDR2 FQGTGA. The J segment lost 5 bases and the V segment lost 0 bases, leaving 5 bases of the junction unmatched. The CDR3 consists of 15 residues. Repertoires were generated with immunoSEQ multiplex PCR, while TCRdb's copy carries only in-frame clones and drops some. The repertoire holds around 190,000 clones, with roughly nine tenths as singletons. As to this clone: Its antigen is currently unknown.

The sequence was collected from an adult who received the AZD1222 COVID-19 vaccine. Specimen: peripheral blood, collected 28 days after the second AZD1222 dose. J is TRBJ2-3 and V is TRBV7-3, with TRBD2 identical over 7 bases. CDR3 coding DNA: TGTGCCAGCAGCTTAACTCTCCGGGGGGAAGATACGCAGTATTTT. Protein: CASSLTLRGEDTQYF.